What follows describes a single T cell receptor (beta chain). This entry is derived from a study of control samples from healthy donors and cancer patients. The junction had 4 bases not matched to a gene; V was cut back by 2 bases and J by 6 bases. Germline V gene data show CDR1 as KGHSH and CDR2 as LQKENI. The CDR3 contains 14 residues. Method: immunoSEQ multiplex PCR; TCRdb's copy keeps in-frame clones and lacks some. The sample carries more than 50,000 clones, just over 90% recorded once. The sequence was obtained from a woman between 45 and 60 years old with colorectal cancer. V is TRBV18 and J is TRBJ2-4; 7 bases agree with TRBD2. The sample was PBMCs. CDR3 nucleotides: TGTGCCAGCTCACCAGAGCGGGGCCCAAACATTCAGTACTTC. As protein: CASSPERGPNIQYF.